This TCR beta chain was sequenced for a study of regulatory T cells in long-lasting Graves disease. Germline V gene sequence: CDR1 DFQATT, CDR2 SNEGSKA (reference sequence). V was shortened by 2 bases and J by 5 bases, with 12 bases between the two germline ends. This CDR3 spans 13 amino acids. Both iRepertoire HTBI primers and Arm-PCR of CDR3 regions were used to build the TCR beta libraries. TCRdb fed the multiplex PCR reads into MiXCR, producing one record per CDR3 protein. The table includes roughly 530,000 distinct CDR3 sequences, about 16% detected once. Many counts were recorded for this clonotype. Documented time point: newly diagnosed GD, antithyroid drugs for less than 3 months. The TCR library was made from RNA extracted from PBMCs. From an endocrinology department in Xi'an, China, came the patients. The same specimen was also included in a second study, on T cells in Graves' hyperthyroidism and ophthalmopathy.

The sequence came from a woman aged 35 to 59 with Graves disease. The chain uses TRBV20-1 and TRBJ1-1; D gene unclear. Sequenced material: peripheral blood mononuclear cells (PBMCs), taken at new diagnosis, from a patient treated with antithyroid drugs. CDR3 sequence: CSARLGYRTEAFF. The CDR3 DNA reads as TGCAGTGCTAGACTCGGATATCGGACTGAAGCTTTCTTT.